The text below deals with one T cell receptor beta chain. Its matching antigen is unknown. Germline and junction disagree at one end, which may indicate a read error. PCR primers comprised 60 Vbeta and 13 Jbeta primers. Sequencing was performed with immunoSEQ multiplex PCR; in TCRdb, only in-frame clones are kept and a portion is missing. In the table there are more than 150,000 clones, 77% of which are singletons. This entry is derived from a study of cytomegalovirus exposure and HLA in healthy donors. Findings of the study overall: One variant, a missense change in DCLRE1C, was linked in a later analysis to TCR beta V- and J-gene trimming.

CDR3 size: 13 residues. CDR1 is GTSNPN, CDR2 SVGIG, per germline (reference sequence). The sample comprised PBMCs. The V gene is TRBV30, the J gene TRBJ2-7; 8 bases fit TRBD1. The TCR comes from a man younger than 35 in good health and CMV-seronegative. CDR3 sequence reads: CAWSSQGAGEQCF. The CDR3 bases are TGTGCCTGGAGTTCTCAGGGGGCCGGGGAGCAGTGCTTC.